Given below is one TCR beta chain in context. The data were obtained in a study of blood T cell repertoires in COVID-19. Across the whole study: Sources were T cells, B-cell-depleted T cells, or PBMCs; the material itself was cDNA or gDNA.

Data came from immunoSEQ multiplex PCR; TCRdb stores just in-frame clones and leaves some out. Counted here are approximately 240,000 clones, approximately 91% occurring once; the ten biggest clones make up around 0.86%. Germline lookup yields CDR1 LGHDT and CDR2 YNNKEL (reference sequence). The CDR3 is made up of 15 amino acids. The V segment lost 1 base and the J segment 7 bases; nucleotides outside the gene matches: 9. Seattle cases were enrolled at active infection and followed longitudinally. The sequence derives from a man aged 25-45 years with COVID-19, enrolled during active disease. Sequenced material: peripheral blood. This chain joins TRBV3-1 (or the pseudogene TRBV3-2) and TRBJ2-7; 8 positions agree with TRBD1. In DNA form, the CDR3 reads TGTGCCAGCAGCCAAGTACGCAGGGGGCTAGGTGAGCAGTACTTC. Residues: CASSQVRRGLGEQYF.